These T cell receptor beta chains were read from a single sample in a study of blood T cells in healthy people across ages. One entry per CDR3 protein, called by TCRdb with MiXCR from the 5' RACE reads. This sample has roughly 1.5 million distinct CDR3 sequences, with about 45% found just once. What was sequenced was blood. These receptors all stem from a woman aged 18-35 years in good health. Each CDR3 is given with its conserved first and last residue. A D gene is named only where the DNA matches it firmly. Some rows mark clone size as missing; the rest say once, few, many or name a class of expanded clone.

TGTGCCAGCAGCTTAGCGGGGGCCAGGGGCAACTACAATGAGCAGTTCTTC | CASSLAGARGNYNEQFF | 17 | TRBJ2-1 | TRBV7-6 | . | many
TGCAGCGTAGCCGAGACGTTCTTTGGTGGCTACACCTTC | CSVAETFFGGYTF | 13 | TRBJ1-2 | TRBV29-1 | . | once
TGCGCCAGAAGTAATCCTCCTGGCCGACAGCGAGGCTACAATGAGCAGTTCTTC | CARSNPPGRQRGYNEQFF | 18 | TRBJ2-1 | TRBV5-1 | . | .
TGTGCCAGCAGCTTGGTGGGCAGGGCGGATACCTACGAGCAGTTCTTC | CASSLVGRADTYEQFF | 16 | TRBJ2-1 | TRBV5-5 | . | .
TGCAGTGCTAGGAATCGGCCAAGCTATGGCTACACCTTC | CSARNRPSYGYTF | 13 | TRBJ1-2 | TRBV20-1 | . | few
TGCAGTGCTAGATTCCTAACAGGGCATAGATACGAGCAGTACTTC | CSARFLTGHRYEQYF | 15 | TRBJ2-7 | TRBV20-1 | . | .
TGTGCCACCAGTGATCCGTACCAAGAGACCCAGTACTTC | CATSDPYQETQYF | 13 | TRBJ2-5 | TRBV24-1 | . | once
TGTGCCAGCAGCTCACCCCCACAGGGCGGGGAAAAACTGTTTTTT | CASSSPPQGGEKLFF | 15 | TRBJ1-4 | TRBV7-2 | . | .
TGTGCCAGCAGCTTTGGACTAGCGGGAGGAAATGAGCAGTTCTTC | CASSFGLAGGNEQFF | 15 | TRBJ2-1 | TRBV5-1 | TRBD2 | many
TGTGCCAGCAGTTTTAACAGAAAAGAGACCCAGTACTTC | CASSFNRKETQYF | 13 | TRBJ2-5 | TRBV12-3/TRBV12-4 | . | few
TGTGCCAGCAGCGCCTCGGGCCTCCAAGAGACCCAGTACTTC | CASSASGLQETQYF | 14 | TRBJ2-5 | TRBV9 | . | .
TGTGCCAGCAGTAGCTACAGGGGGCTTGCGAATGGCTACACCTTC | CASSSYRGLANGYTF | 15 | TRBJ1-2 | TRBV28 | TRBD1 | few
TGTGCCAGCAGCAATACAGGGGGCAGGGTGCAGTACTTC | CASSNTGGRVQYF | 13 | TRBJ2-7 | TRBV7-8 | TRBD1 | .
TGCGCCAGCAGCCCTGATCCGCAGTGGGGCTACACCTTC | CASSPDPQWGYTF | 13 | TRBJ1-2 | TRBV5-1 | . | few
TGTGCCAGCAGCACCCCGGGACTAGAAACAGATACGCAGTATTTT | CASSTPGLETDTQYF | 15 | TRBJ2-3 | TRBV7-2 | TRBD2 | .
TGTGCCAGCAGGTACACAGGGGGGCCCCAGCATTTT | CASRYTGGPQHF | 12 | TRBJ1-5 | TRBV6-2/TRBV6-3 | TRBD1 | .
TGCGCCAGCAGCTTGGCCCTCAGGCAGGGGCGCCCTAGCACAGATACGCAGTATTTT | CASSLALRQGRPSTDTQYF | 19 | TRBJ2-3 | TRBV5-1 | . | .
TGTGCCAGCAGCCCCAGGGACCTTGATGGGACCCAGTACTTC | CASSPRDLDGTQYF | 14 | TRBJ2-5 | TRBV7-9 | . | once
TGTGCCAGCAGGGGCCTACTCCACTACAATGAGCAGTACTTC | CASRGLLHYNEQYF | 14 | TRBJ2-7 | TRBV12-3/TRBV12-4 | . | .
TGTGCCAGCAGTACCCAAAACTCCTACGAGCAGTACTTC | CASSTQNSYEQYF | 13 | TRBJ2-7 | TRBV6-5 | . | .
TGTGCCAGCAGCCAGGGTAGTTCTAGCGGGAGTGCGGAGACCCAGTACTTC | CASSQGSSSGSAETQYF | 17 | TRBJ2-5 | TRBV4-2 | TRBD2 | .
TGTGCCAGCAGCTTCGGGCCCTACCAAGAGACCCAGTACTTC | CASSFGPYQETQYF | 14 | TRBJ2-5 | TRBV7-9 | . | few
TGTGCCAGCAGTTCTCCGGTACAGGGACCCAATGAGCAGTTCTTC | CASSSPVQGPNEQFF | 15 | TRBJ2-1 | TRBV28 | . | .
TGTGCCAGCAGCTGGACTAGGACTGAGCAGTTCTTC | CASSWTRTEQFF | 12 | TRBJ2-1 | TRBV7-2 | TRBD2 | .
TGTGCCATCAGTTTCCAGAACACTGAAGCTTTCTTT | CAISFQNTEAFF | 12 | TRBJ1-1 | TRBV10-3 | . | few
TGTGCCAGCAGTTCCCCCGACAGGGACCGGAGACAGCCCCAGCATTTT | CASSSPDRDRRQPQHF | 16 | TRBJ1-5 | TRBV6-2/TRBV6-3 | TRBD1 | .
TGCAGTGCTAGAGATTGGTCTAGCGGGGGGAATACGCAGTATTTT | CSARDWSSGGNTQYF | 15 | TRBJ2-3 | TRBV20-1 | TRBD2 | .
TGTGCCAGCAGCGACGGGACAGGGGGCAATCAGCCCCAGCATTTT | CASSDGTGGNQPQHF | 15 | TRBJ1-5 | TRBV12-3/TRBV12-4 | TRBD1 | .
TGCAGTGCTAGAGCCCTGGTCGGCGTAGATACGCAGTATTTT | CSARALVGVDTQYF | 14 | TRBJ2-3 | TRBV20-1 | . | many
TGCGCCAGCAGCCTTCAGGACTACAATGAGCAGTTCTTC | CASSLQDYNEQFF | 13 | TRBJ2-1 | TRBV5-1 | . | many
TGTGCCAGCAGCTTAGGGGTGGGGACAGGGGGCAGCTATGGCTACACCTTC | CASSLGVGTGGSYGYTF | 17 | TRBJ1-2 | TRBV7-2 | TRBD1 | .
TGTGCCAGCAGTTTCCGGGAGCGGCCAGATACGCAGTATTTT | CASSFRERPDTQYF | 14 | TRBJ2-3 | TRBV12-3/TRBV12-4 | . | .
TGTGCCAGTAGCCCAATCCTAGGCACAGATACGCAGTATTTT | CASSPILGTDTQYF | 14 | TRBJ2-3 | TRBV19 | . | few
TGTGCCGGCAGTTTCAACGGCGCATATAGCAATCAGCCCCAGCATTTT | CAGSFNGAYSNQPQHF | 16 | TRBJ1-5 | TRBV12-3/TRBV12-4 | . | .
TGCAGTGCTAGAGAGGGGACTAGCGCCTTCTACAATGAGCAGTTCTTC | CSAREGTSAFYNEQFF | 16 | TRBJ2-1 | TRBV20-1 | TRBD2 | .
TGTGCCAGCAGCTTAGGGGCAGGGGGCCCCTACGAGCAGTACTTC | CASSLGAGGPYEQYF | 15 | TRBJ2-7 | TRBV12-3/TRBV12-4 | TRBD1 | many
TGCAGTGCTAGAGATCTACTAGCGGGGTTCTACGAGCAGTACTTC | CSARDLLAGFYEQYF | 15 | TRBJ2-7 | TRBV20-1 | TRBD2 | few
TGTGCCAGCAGTCTTGGACAGGTTGGAGCAGATACGCAGTATTTT | CASSLGQVGADTQYF | 15 | TRBJ2-3 | TRBV12-3/TRBV12-4 | TRBD1 | many
TGCGCCAGCAGCCAAGGTTGGACAGAATCATTGGGTCAGCCCCAGCATTTT | CASSQGWTESLGQPQHF | 17 | TRBJ1-5 | TRBV4-3 | . | few
TGCAGTGCTGAGACTAGCGGGAGCCCCGGCAATGAGCAGTTCTTC | CSAETSGSPGNEQFF | 15 | TRBJ2-1 | TRBV20-1 | TRBD2 | .
TGCAGTGCTATTCGGGACTCGGACCAGCCCCAGCATTTT | CSAIRDSDQPQHF | 13 | TRBJ1-5 | TRBV20-1 | . | .
TGTGCCAGCAGCTTAGTTACTAGCGGGAGGGACTGCGAGCAGTACTTC | CASSLVTSGRDCEQYF | 16 | TRBJ2-7 | TRBV7-9 | TRBD2 | few
TGTGCCAGCAGTCCCCGACAGGGACTGACTAACTATGGCTACACCTTC | CASSPRQGLTNYGYTF | 16 | TRBJ1-2 | TRBV12-3/TRBV12-4 | TRBD1 | .
TGCAGTGCTTCGAACACCTTCGGGGGCTCCTACAATGAGCAGTTCTTC | CSASNTFGGSYNEQFF | 16 | TRBJ2-1 | TRBV20-1 | . | few
TGCAGCGGGGACACGGACTATGGCTACACCTTC | CSGDTDYGYTF | 11 | TRBJ1-2 | TRBV29-1 | . | .
TGTGCCAGCAGTACACCCGGGACAAACTACAATGAGCAGTTCTTC | CASSTPGTNYNEQFF | 15 | TRBJ2-1 | TRBV12-3/TRBV12-4 | . | .
TGTGCCAGTAGTATATCCCGGGACTACCCCTCTGGGGCCAACGTCCTGACTTTC | CASSISRDYPSGANVLTF | 18 | TRBJ2-6 | TRBV19 | TRBD2 | .
TGTGCCAGCAGCCGGCCGGGCGCGGGTATGTGGACCCAGTACTTC | CASSRPGAGMWTQYF | 15 | TRBJ2-5 | TRBV3-1 | . | few
TGTGCCACCAGCAGACGGACGAGGACAGATACGCAGTATTTT | CATSRRTRTDTQYF | 14 | TRBJ2-3 | TRBV15 | . | .
TGTGCCAGCAGTTACGGGACAGGGGTTGGTAATGAGCAGTTCTTC | CASSYGTGVGNEQFF | 15 | TRBJ2-1 | TRBV6-5 | TRBD1 | few
TGCGCCAGCAGCTTGGCTAGGACCGGGGAGCTGTTTTTT | CASSLARTGELFF | 13 | TRBJ2-2 | TRBV5-1 | . | few
TGTGCCAGCAGCTTAGTTATTCTCGCCGGTTCCACAGATACGCAGTATTTT | CASSLVILAGSTDTQYF | 17 | TRBJ2-3 | TRBV7-2 | . | .
TGTGCCAGCAGTGACCGTAAAGGGTTAAATCAGCCCCAGCATTTT | CASSDRKGLNQPQHF | 15 | TRBJ1-5 | TRBV6-2/TRBV6-3 | . | once
TGTGCCAGCAGCCCAGGGGCAGGCTCAGATACGCAGTATTTT | CASSPGAGSDTQYF | 14 | TRBJ2-3 | TRBV7-9 | . | .
TGCAGTGCGCAATCACTAGCGGGAGGCTACGAGCAGTACTTC | CSAQSLAGGYEQYF | 14 | TRBJ2-7 | TRBV20-1 | TRBD2 | .
TGTGCCTCCCGTACCCCTTACAATGAGCAGTTCTTC | CASRTPYNEQFF | 12 | TRBJ2-1 | TRBV27 | . | few
TGTGCCAGCAGCTTATCCCGGACAGCTCTACGGGATGGCTACACCTTC | CASSLSRTALRDGYTF | 16 | TRBJ1-2 | TRBV7-9 | . | few
TGCAGCGGGCAGACTAACTATGGCTACACCTTC | CSGQTNYGYTF | 11 | TRBJ1-2 | TRBV29-1 | . | .
TGTGCCAGCAGCTTAGGGGGGACAATCTATGGCTACACCTTC | CASSLGGTIYGYTF | 14 | TRBJ1-2 | TRBV7-9 | . | few